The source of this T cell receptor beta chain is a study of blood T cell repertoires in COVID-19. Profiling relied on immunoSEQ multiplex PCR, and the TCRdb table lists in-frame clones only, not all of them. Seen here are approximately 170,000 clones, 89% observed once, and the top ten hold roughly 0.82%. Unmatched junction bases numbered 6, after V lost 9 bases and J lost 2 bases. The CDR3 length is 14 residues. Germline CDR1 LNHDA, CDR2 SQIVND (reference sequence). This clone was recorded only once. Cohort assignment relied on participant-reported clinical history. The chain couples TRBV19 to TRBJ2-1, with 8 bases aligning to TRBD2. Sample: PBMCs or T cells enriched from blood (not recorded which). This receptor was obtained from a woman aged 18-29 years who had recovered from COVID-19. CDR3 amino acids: CASQAGDPYNEQFF. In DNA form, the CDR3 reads TGTGCCAGCCAAGCGGGAGACCCCTACAATGAGCAGTTCTTC.